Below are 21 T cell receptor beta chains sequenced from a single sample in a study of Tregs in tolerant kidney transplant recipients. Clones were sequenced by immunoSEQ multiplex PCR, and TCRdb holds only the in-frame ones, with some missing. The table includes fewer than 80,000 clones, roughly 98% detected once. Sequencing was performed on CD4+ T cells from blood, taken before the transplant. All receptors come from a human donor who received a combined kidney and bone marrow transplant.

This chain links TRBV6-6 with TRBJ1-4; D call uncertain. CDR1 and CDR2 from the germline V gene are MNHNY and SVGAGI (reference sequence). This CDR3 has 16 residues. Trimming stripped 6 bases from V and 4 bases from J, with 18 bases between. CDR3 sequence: CASRSALGRDNEKLFF. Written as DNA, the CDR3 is TGTGCCAGCAGGTCCGCCCTCGGACGGGATAATGAAAAACTGTTTTTT.

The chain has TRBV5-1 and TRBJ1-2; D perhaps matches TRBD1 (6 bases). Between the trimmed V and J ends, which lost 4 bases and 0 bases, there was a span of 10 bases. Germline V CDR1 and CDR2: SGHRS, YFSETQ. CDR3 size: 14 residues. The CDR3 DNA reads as TGCGCCAGCAGCATGACAGGAGCTAACTATGGCTACACCTTC. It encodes CASSMTGANYGYTF.

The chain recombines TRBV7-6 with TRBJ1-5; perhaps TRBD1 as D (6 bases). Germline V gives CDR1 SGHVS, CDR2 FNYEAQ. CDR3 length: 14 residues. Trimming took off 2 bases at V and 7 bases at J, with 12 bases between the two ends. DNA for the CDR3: TGTGCCAGCAGCTTAAAGCAGGGGTTACAGCCCCAGCATTTT. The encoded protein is CASSLKQGLQPQHF.

The CDR3: CASSRQGLETQYF. The CDR3 DNA is TGTGCCAGCAGCCGTCAGGGCTTGGAGACCCAGTACTTC. The V and J genes are TRBV5-5 and TRBJ2-5; perhaps TRBD1 as D (5 bases). V lost 4 bases, J lost 5 bases, and 12 bases lay in between. This CDR3 comprises 13 residues. Per germline, CDR1 SGHKS and CDR2 YYEKEE (reference sequence).

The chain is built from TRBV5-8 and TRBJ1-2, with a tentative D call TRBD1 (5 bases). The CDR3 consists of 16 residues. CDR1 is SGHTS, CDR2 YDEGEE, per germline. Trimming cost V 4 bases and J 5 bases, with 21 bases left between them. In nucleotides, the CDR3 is TGTGCCAGCAGCCCGTCGGGACGTCGGGAGGTGTATGGCTACACCTTC. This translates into CASSPSGRREVYGYTF.

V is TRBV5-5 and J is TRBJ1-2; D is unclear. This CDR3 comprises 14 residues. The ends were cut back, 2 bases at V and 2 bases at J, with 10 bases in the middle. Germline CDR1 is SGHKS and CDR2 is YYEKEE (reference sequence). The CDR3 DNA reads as TGTGCCAGCAGCTTTACTAGTGAGAACTATGGCTACACCTTC. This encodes CASSFTSENYGYTF.

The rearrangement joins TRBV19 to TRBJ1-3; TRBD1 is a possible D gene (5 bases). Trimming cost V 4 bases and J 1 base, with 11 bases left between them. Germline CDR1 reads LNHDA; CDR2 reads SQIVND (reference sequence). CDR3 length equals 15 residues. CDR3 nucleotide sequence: TGTGCCAGTAGTAGAACAGGATTTTCTGGAAACACCATATATTTT. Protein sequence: CASSRTGFSGNTIYF.

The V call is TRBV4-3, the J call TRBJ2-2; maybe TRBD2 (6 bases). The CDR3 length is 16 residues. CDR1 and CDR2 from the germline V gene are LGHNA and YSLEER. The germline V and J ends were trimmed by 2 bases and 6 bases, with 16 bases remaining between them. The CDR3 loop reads CASSQRMGSGAGELFF. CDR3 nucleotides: TGCGCCAGCAGCCAACGGATGGGATCGGGGGCCGGGGAGCTGTTTTTT.

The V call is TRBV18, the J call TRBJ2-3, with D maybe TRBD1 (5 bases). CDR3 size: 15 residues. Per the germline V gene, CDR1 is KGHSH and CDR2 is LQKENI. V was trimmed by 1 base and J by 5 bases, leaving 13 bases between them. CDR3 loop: CASSPQSQGIDTQYF. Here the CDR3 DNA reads TGTGCCAGCTCACCACAATCTCAGGGTATAGATACGCAGTATTTT. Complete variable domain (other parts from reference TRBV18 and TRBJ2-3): NAGVMQNPRHLVRRRGQEARLRCSPMKGHSHVYWYRQLPEEGLKFMVYLQKENIIDESGMPKERFSAEFPKEGPSILRIQQVVRGDSAAYFCASSPQSQGIDTQYFGPGTRLTVL.

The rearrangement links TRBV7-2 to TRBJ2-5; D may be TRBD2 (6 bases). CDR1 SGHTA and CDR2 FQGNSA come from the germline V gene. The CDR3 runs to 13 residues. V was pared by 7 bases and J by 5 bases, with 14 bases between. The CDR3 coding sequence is TGTGCCAGCACCCTGAGGGCGGGGGAGACCCAGTACTTC. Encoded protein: CASTLRAGETQYF.

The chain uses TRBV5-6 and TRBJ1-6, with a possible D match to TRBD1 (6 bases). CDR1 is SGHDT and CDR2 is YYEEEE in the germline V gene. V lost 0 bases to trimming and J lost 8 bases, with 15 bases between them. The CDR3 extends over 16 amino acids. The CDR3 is CASSLAIGRGDSPLHF. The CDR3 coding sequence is TGTGCCAGCAGCTTGGCCATCGGCAGGGGTGATTCACCCCTCCACTTT.

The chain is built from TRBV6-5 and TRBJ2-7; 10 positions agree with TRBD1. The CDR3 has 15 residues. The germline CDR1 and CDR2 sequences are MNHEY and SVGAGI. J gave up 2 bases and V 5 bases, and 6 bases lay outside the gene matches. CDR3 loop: CASSRRDRGPYEQYF. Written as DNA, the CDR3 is TGTGCCAGCAGTCGTCGGGACAGGGGTCCCTACGAGCAGTACTTC.

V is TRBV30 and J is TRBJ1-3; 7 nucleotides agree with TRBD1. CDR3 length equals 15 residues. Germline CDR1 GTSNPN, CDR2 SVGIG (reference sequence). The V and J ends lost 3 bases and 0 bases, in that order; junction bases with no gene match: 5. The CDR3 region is CAWSATGVSGNTIYF. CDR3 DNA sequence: TGTGCCTGGAGCGCAACAGGGGTCTCTGGAAACACCATATATTTT. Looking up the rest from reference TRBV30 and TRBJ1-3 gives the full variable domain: SQTIHQWPATLVQPVGSPLSLECTVEGTSNPNLYWYRQAAGRGLQLLFYSVGIGQISSEVPQNLSASRPQDRQFILSSKKLLLSDSGFYLCAWSATGVSGNTIYFGEGSWLTVV.

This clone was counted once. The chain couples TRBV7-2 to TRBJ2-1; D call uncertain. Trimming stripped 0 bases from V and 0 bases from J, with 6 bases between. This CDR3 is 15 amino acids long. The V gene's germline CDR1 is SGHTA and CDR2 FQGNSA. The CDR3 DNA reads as TGTGCCAGCAGCTTAGCTTTCAGCTCCTACAATGAGCAGTTCTTC. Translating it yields CASSLAFSSYNEQFF.

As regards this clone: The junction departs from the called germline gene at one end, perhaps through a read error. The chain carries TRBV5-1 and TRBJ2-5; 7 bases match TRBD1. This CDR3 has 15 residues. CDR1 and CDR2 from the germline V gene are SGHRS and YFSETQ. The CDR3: CASSFGPTGQGTQYF. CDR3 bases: TGCGCCAGCAGCTTCGGGCCGACAGGGCAAGGGACCCAGTACTTC.

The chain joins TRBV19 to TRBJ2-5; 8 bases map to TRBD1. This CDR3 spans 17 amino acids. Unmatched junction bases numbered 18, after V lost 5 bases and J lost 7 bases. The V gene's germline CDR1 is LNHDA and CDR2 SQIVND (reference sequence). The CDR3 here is CASSVTPGQVVPGTQYF. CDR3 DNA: TGTGCCAGTAGTGTGACTCCGGGACAGGTTGTACCGGGGACCCAGTACTTC.

In nucleotides, the CDR3 is TGTGCCAGCAGCTTAACGGGGGGAAACTCTGGAAACACCATATATTTT. As protein: CASSLTGGNSGNTIYF. The chain recombines TRBV7-3 with TRBJ1-3; possibly TRBD1 for D (5 bases). This CDR3 is built from 16 residues. Germline lookup yields CDR1 SGHTA and CDR2 FQGTGA. V was shortened by 0 bases and J by 0 bases, with 9 bases between the two germline ends.

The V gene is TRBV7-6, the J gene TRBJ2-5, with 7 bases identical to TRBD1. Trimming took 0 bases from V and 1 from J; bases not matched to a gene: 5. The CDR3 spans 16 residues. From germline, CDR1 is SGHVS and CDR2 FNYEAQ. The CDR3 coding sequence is TGTGCCAGCAGCTTAGCTTGGGCAGGGGGCCAAGAGACCCAGTACTTC. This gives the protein CASSLAWAGGQETQYF.

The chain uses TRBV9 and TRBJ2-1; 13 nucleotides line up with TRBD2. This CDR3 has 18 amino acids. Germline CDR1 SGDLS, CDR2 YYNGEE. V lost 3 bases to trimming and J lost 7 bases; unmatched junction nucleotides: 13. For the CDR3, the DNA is TGTGCCAGCAGCGCGCGATTCGGGACTAGCGGGAAGGTTAATGAGCAGTTCTTC. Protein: CASSARFGTSGKVNEQFF.

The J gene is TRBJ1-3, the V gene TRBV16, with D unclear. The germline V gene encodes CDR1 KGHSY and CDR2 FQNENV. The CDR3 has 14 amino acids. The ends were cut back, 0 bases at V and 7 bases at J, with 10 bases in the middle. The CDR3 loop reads CASSQSAAANTIYF. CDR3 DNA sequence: TGTGCCAGCAGCCAATCGGCCGCGGCCAACACCATATATTTT.

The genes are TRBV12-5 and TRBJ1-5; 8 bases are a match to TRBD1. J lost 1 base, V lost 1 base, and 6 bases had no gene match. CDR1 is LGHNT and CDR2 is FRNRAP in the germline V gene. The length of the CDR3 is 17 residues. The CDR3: CASGLGQGLGSNQPQHF. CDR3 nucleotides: TGTGCTAGTGGTTTGGGACAGGGGTTAGGAAGCAATCAGCCCCAGCATTTT.